The subject of this entry is one T cell receptor (beta chain). In germline, CDR1 is MNHEY, CDR2 SMNVEV (reference sequence). Trimming took 5 bases from V and 4 from J, leaving 17 bases between them. The CDR3 covers 15 residues. Isolation of CD4+ naive, central memory, regulatory and stem cell-like memory cells was achieved by sorting via CD45RO/CCR7/CD25/CD127/CD95/CD27. Reverse transcription of all isolated RNA meant that expressed TCRB transcripts were sequenced. Here immunoSEQ multiplex PCR was the method, and the copy in TCRdb shows in-frame clones only, minus some. The sample records fewer than 250,000 clones, over 65% being singletons. This sample was included in a study of beta chain features in type 1 diabetes.

Sequences were obtained from naive CD4+ T cells from blood. This sequence was found in a man between 25 and 39 years old in good health. The chain is built from TRBV27 and TRBJ1-2, with D perhaps TRBD1 (5 bases). CDR3 loop: CASSPRTLNGYGYTF. CDR3 nucleotide sequence: TGTGCCAGCAGTCCCCGGACATTAAATGGCTATGGCTACACCTTC.